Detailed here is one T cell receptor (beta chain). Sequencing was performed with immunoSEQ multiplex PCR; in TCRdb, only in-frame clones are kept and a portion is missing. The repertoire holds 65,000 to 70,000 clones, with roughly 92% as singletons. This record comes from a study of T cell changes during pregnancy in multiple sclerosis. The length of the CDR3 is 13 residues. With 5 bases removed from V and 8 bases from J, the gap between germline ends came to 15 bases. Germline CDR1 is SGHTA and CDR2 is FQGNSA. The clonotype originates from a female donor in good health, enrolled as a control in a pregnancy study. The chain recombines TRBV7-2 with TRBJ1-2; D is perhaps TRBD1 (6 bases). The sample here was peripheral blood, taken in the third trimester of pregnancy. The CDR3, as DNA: TGTGCCAGCAGCCGGGGGGCCGGGGACGGCTACACCTTC. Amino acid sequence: CASSRGAGDGYTF.